This T cell receptor beta chain was found in a study of blood T cells in healthy people across ages. Study findings and constraints: As age increased, TCR beta diversity per million T cells fell in a roughly linear fashion.

Using a J-beta primer mix together with a sample-barcoded 5' primer, a second PCR was run for roughly 7 to 12 cycles. One entry per CDR3 protein results from TCRdb running MiXCR on the 5' RACE reads. The sample yields 600,000 or so distinct CDR3 sequences, under 25% seen once. The table lists this clonotype with a count of one. The antigen is unknown. The germline V gene has CDR1 SGHRS and CDR2 YFSETQ. The CDR3 runs to 16 residues. J was trimmed by 7 bases and V by 0 bases; bases with no gene match: 10. This sequence joins TRBV5-1 and TRBJ2-5, with 9 bases aligning to TRBD1. Sequencing was carried out using blood. This receptor was obtained from a man in his 70s in good health. CDR3 bases: TGCGCCAGCAGCTTGGCCACTACGGGACAGGGCGGGACCCAGTACTTC. It is translated as CASSLATTGQGGTQYF.